This TCR beta chain emerged from a study of T-cell reconstitution after alpha-beta-depleted transplantation in children. This CDR3 is 18 amino acids long. Trimming cost V 1 base and J 2 bases; bases outside gene matches: 10. Unique molecular identifiers featured in how the TCRbeta library was prepared. TCRdb re-called the PCR reads with MiXCR, one entry per CDR3 protein. The data hold around 500,000 distinct CDR3 sequences, with around 13% observed a single time. This clonotype showed up many times. Sample: PBMCs from the stem cell graft donor, taken from the stem cell graft. The gene calls are TRBV12-3 or TRBV12-4 and TRBJ2-3; 9 bases align to TRBD1. This clonotype was obtained from a human donor who donated a stem cell graft to a child with combined immunodeficiency. CDR3 coding DNA: TGTGCCAGCAGTTTAGGAGGGACAGGGTTTAGGCACACAGATACGCAGTATTTT. The encoded protein is CASSLGGTGFRHTDTQYF.